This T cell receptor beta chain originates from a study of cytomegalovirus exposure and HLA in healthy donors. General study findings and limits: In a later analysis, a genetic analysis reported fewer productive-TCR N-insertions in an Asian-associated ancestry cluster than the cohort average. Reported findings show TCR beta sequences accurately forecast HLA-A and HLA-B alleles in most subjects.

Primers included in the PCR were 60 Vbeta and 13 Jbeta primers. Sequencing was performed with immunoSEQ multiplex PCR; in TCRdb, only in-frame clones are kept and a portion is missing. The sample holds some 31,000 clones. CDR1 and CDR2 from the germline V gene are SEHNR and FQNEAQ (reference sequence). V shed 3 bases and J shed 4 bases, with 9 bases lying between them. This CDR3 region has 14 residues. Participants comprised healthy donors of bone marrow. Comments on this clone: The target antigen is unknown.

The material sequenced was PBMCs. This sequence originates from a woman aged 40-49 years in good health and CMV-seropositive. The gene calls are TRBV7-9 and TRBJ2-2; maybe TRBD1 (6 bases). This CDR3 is CASSFDRFTGELFF. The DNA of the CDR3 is TGTGCCAGCAGCTTCGACAGGTTCACCGGGGAGCTGTTTTTT.